These 9 T cell receptor beta chains share one sample of origin, sequenced in a study of T cells after yellow fever vaccination. MiXCR, applied by TCRdb to the 5' RACE reads, yields one record per CDR3 protein. The repertoire holds around 310,000 distinct CDR3 sequences, with around 4% as singletons. Specimen: PBMCs, collected on the day of the yellow fever booster vaccination. These receptors originate from a man aged 18-30 years who received the YFV17D yellow fever vaccine.

This clonotype was seen at least ten times. The gene calls are TRBV5-1 and TRBJ1-1; maybe TRBD1 (5 bases). V lost 4 bases, J lost 10 bases, and 14 bases lay in between. Per the germline V gene, CDR1 is SGHRS and CDR2 is YFSETQ. There are 12 residues in the CDR3. CDR3: CASSDPGKAAFF. The CDR3, as DNA: TGCGCCAGCAGCGATCCAGGGAAGGCAGCTTTCTTT.

This clonotype appeared a few times. The rearrangement joins TRBV5-6 to TRBJ2-1, with TRBD2 matching over 10 bases. Germline loops: CDR1 SGHDT, CDR2 YYEEEE. The CDR3 has 16 residues. V shed 1 base, J shed 7 bases, and the junction held 8 bases outside the gene matches. CDR3 residues: CASSLFMLAGENEQFF. In DNA form, the CDR3 reads TGTGCCAGCAGCTTGTTTATGCTAGCGGGGGAAAATGAGCAGTTCTTC.

This clonotype was picked up a small number of times. The chain is built from TRBV15 and TRBJ2-2; 9 nucleotides line up with TRBD1. With V trimmed by 11 bases and J by 6 bases, 10 bases remained unmatched. Germline V gene data show CDR1 as LNHNV and CDR2 as YYDKDF (reference sequence). CDR3 size: 14 residues. The CDR3 protein is CALSRDRGAGELFF. DNA of the CDR3: TGTGCCCTCAGCAGAGACAGGGGGGCCGGGGAGCTGTTTTTT.

The chain joins TRBV5-4 to TRBJ1-3; TRBD1 might be the D (5 bases). The CDR3 contains 15 residues. Germline V gene data show CDR1 as SGHNT and CDR2 as YYREEE (reference sequence). V lost 4 bases, J lost 0 bases, and 11 bases lay in between. The CDR3 is CASSPPGDSGNTIYF. In DNA form, the CDR3 reads TGTGCCAGCAGCCCCCCGGGGGACTCTGGAAACACCATATATTTT.

This clonotype came up many times. V gene TRBV6-2 or TRBV6-3 combines with J gene TRBJ2-3; D possibly corresponds to TRBD2 (5 bases). The CDR3 extends over 14 amino acids. Germline V gene data show CDR1 as MNHEY and CDR2 as SVGEGT. Trimming left V 5 bases short and J 3 bases short, with 12 bases between. Here the CDR3 reads CASSDFLATDTQYF. The CDR3 nucleotides are TGTGCCAGCAGTGATTTTTTAGCGACAGATACGCAGTATTTT.

The genes are TRBV28 and TRBJ2-1; the D is unclear. The CDR3 consists of 16 residues. The V gene lost 4 bases and the J gene lost 0 bases, with 13 bases spanning the gap. From germline, CDR1 is MDHEN and CDR2 SYDVKM. As DNA, the CDR3 is TGTGCCAGCAGTTCCACCCCCTCGAGCTCCTACAATGAGCAGTTCTTC. The encoded protein is CASSSTPSSSYNEQFF.

About this clonotype itself: A junction boundary mismatches the germline segment, possibly from a read error. The chain joins TRBV10-2 to TRBJ1-1; D is unclear. The CDR3 contains 13 residues. CDR1 and CDR2 from the germline V gene are WSHSY and SAAADI. Here the CDR3 DNA reads TGCGCCAGCAGTGAGAGTGGGAACACTGAAGCTCTCTTT. Protein product: CASSESGNTEALF.

This clonotype was seen many times. The CDR3 loop is CASSSPGLAKNIQYF. CDR3 sequence (DNA): TGTGCCAGCAGCTCTCCCGGGCTAGCCAAAAACATTCAGTACTTC. V gene TRBV7-2 combines with J gene TRBJ2-4; D ambiguous. Per the germline V gene, CDR1 is SGHTA and CDR2 is FQGNSA. The CDR3 sequence is 15 residues long. Trimming removed 4 bases at V and 0 bases at J, with 10 bases between.

For the CDR3, the DNA is TGCGCCAGCAGCCCGCCAGGCACAAGTTCCGGGGAGCTGTTTTTT. It specifies CASSPPGTSSGELFF. V gene TRBV4-1 combines with J gene TRBJ2-2; D is uncertain. The CDR3 is 15 residues long. The germline CDR1 and CDR2 sequences are MGHRA and YSYEKL. V shed 4 bases and J shed 6 bases, with 15 bases lying between them.